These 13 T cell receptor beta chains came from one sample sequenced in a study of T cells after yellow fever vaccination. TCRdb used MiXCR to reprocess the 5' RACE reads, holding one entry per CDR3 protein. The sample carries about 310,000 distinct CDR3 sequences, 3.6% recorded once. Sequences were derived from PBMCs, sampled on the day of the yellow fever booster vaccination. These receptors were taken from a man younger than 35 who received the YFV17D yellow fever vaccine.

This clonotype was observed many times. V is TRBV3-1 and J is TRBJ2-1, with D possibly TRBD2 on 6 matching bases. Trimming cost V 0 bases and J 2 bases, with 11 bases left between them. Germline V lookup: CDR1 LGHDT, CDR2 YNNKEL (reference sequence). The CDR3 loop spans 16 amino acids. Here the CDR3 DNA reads TGTGCCAGCAGCCAAGACGGAGCGGGCGCCTACAATGAGCAGTTCTTC. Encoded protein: CASSQDGAGAYNEQFF.

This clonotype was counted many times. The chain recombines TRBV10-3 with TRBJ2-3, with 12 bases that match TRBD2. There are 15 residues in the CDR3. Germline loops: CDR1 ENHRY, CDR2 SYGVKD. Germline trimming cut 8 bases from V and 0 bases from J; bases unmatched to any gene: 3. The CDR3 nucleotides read TGTGCCATCGGAGGACTAGCGGGGAGCACAGATACGCAGTATTTT. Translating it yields CAIGGLAGSTDTQYF.

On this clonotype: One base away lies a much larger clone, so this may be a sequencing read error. The CDR3: CASSAPGLGRNELFF. CDR3 nucleotide sequence: TGTGCCAGCAGTGCCCCCGGACTAGGGCGCAATGAGCTGTTCTTC. The J gene is TRBJ2-1, the V gene TRBV6-2 or TRBV6-3, with 7 bases aligning to TRBD2. This CDR3 contains 15 residues. From germline, CDR1 is MNHEY and CDR2 SVGEGT.

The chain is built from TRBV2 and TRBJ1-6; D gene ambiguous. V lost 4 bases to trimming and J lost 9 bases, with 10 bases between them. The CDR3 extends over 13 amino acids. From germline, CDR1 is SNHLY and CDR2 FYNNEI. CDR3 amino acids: CASSVVGRSPLHF. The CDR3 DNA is TGTGCCAGCAGTGTGGTAGGCCGTTCACCCCTCCACTTT. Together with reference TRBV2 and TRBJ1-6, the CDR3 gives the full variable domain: EPEVTQTPSHQVTQMGQEVILRCVPISNHLYFYWYRQILGQKVEFLVSFYNNEISEKSEIFDDQFSVERPDGSNFTLKIRSTKLEDSAMYFCASSVVGRSPLHFGNGTRLTVT.

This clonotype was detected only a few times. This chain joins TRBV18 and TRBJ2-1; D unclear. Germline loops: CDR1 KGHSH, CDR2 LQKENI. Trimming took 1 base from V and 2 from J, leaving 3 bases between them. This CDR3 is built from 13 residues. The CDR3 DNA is TGTGCCAGCTCACCACTAACCTACAATGAGCAGTTCTTC. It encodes CASSPLTYNEQFF.

The CDR3 bases are TGCGCCAGCAGCTTGGATGGCAGCGGACATCAGCCCCAGCATTTT. Its translation is CASSLDGSGHQPQHF. The rearrangement links TRBV5-1 to TRBJ1-5; D is ambiguous. The germline V and J ends were trimmed by 0 bases and 5 bases, with 12 bases remaining between them. The CDR3 spans 15 residues. Germline CDR1 reads SGHRS; CDR2 reads YFSETQ.

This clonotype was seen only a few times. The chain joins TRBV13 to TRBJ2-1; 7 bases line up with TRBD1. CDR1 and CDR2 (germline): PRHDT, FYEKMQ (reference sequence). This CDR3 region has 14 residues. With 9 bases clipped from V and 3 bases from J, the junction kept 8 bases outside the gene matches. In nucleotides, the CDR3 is TGTGCCAGTTACCGACAGGGCGACTACAATGAGCAGTTCTTC. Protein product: CASYRQGDYNEQFF. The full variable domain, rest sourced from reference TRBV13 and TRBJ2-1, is AAGVIQSPRHLIKEKRETATLKCYPIPRHDTVYWYQQGPGQDPQFLISFYEKMQSDKGSIPDRFSAQQFSDYHSELNMSSLELGDSALYFCASYRQGDYNEQFFGPGTRLTVL.

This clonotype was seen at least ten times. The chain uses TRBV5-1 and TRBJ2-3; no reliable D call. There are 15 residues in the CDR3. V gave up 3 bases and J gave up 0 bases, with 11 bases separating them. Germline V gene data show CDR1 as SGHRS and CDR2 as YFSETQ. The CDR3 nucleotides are TGCGCCAGCAGCTGGATAGGGCCCAGCACAGATACGCAGTATTTT. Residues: CASSWIGPSTDTQYF.

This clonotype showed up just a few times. The CDR3 DNA sequence: TGTGCCAGCAGTTTCTCCACTAGCAGGGGGTGGAATGAGCAGTTCTTC. Protein: CASSFSTSRGWNEQFF. The rearrangement links TRBV27 to TRBJ2-1, with D perhaps matching TRBD1 (7 bases). The germline gives CDR1 MNHEY, CDR2 SMNVEV (reference sequence). The CDR3 is 16 residues long. The germline V and J ends were trimmed by 3 bases and 7 bases, with 19 bases remaining between them.

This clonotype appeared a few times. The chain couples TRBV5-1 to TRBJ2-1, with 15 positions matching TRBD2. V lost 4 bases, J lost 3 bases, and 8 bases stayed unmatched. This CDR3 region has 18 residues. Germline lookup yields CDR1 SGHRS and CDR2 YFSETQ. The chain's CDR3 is CASSARTSGGAIYNEQFF. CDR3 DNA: TGCGCCAGCAGCGCCAGGACTAGCGGGGGGGCCATCTACAATGAGCAGTTCTTC.

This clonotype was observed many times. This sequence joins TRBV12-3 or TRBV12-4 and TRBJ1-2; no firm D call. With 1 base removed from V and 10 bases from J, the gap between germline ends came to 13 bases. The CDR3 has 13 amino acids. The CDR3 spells CASSLGEARAYTF. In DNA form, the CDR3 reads TGTGCCAGCAGTTTAGGAGAGGCCAGAGCCTACACCTTC.

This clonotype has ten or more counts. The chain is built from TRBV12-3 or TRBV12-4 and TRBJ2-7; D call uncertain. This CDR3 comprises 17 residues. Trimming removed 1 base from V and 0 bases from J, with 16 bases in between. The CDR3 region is CASSLEFWAVSSYEQYF. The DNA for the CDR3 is TGTGCCAGCAGTTTAGAGTTTTGGGCAGTGAGCTCCTACGAGCAGTACTTC.

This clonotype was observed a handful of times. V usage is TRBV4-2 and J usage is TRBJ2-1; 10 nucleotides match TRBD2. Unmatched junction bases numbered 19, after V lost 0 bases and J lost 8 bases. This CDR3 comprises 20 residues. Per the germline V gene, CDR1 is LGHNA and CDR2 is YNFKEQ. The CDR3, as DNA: TGTGCCAGCAGCCAAGAAGTAGCGCGGAAGGTGAGACTAGCGGGTGATGAGCAGTTCTTC. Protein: CASSQEVARKVRLAGDEQFF.